Reported below is one T cell receptor beta chain. This specimen belongs to a study of T cell repertoires in cytomegalovirus infection. For the study at large: Through public TCR beta signatures, both CMV infection and matching HLA type were indicated.

TCRdb called the reads again in MiXCR, with one record for every CDR3 protein. The table shows about 530,000 distinct CDR3 sequences, with about 25% occurring only once. Sample: PBMCs. This clonotype originated in a human donor in good health (CMV status not recorded). Some clones in this sample may be carry-over from other donors' samples.

The CDR3 here is CASRDFRFGETQYF. The CDR3 nucleotides are TGTGCCAGCAGAGATTTTAGGTTCGGGGAGACCCAGTACTTC. V gene TRBV2 combines with J gene TRBJ2-5; D gene unclear. CDR1 is SNHLY and CDR2 is FYNNEI in the germline V gene. Trimming left V 6 bases short and J 5 bases short, with 16 bases between. This CDR3 is built from 14 residues.